Given below is one T cell receptor beta chain in context. The specificity of this receptor is unknown. Base qualities are not provided; no much larger clone lies one nucleotide away. In Seattle, one collaborating source enrolled patients while the infection was active and tracked those patients longitudinally over the course of disease. Each collaborating institution followed its own protocols to collect whole blood in K2EDTA tubes. For TCRbeta analysis, collaborators shipped samples in one of three forms: frozen whole blood, isolated PBMCs, or DNA extracted from either of those sample types. CDR3 length: 18 amino acids, cysteine to phenylalanine. Kept here is only the CDR3 DNA, which spans 54 bases and is read in frame from base 1. CDR1 and CDR2 (SGHRS, YFSETQ) derive from the germline V gene. V lost 0 bases and J lost 0 bases, and the count of bases not matched to a germline gene is 6. The data stem from a study of blood T cell repertoires in COVID-19 (dated by TCRdb to between 2020 and 2021). About the full investigation: Collaborator samples came from the United States, Italy and Spain and covered acute and convalescent phases of COVID-19. The repertoires were released in a freely available public database meant as a resource for research on the immune response to SARS-CoV-2. Samples were obtained from the ongoing ImmuneRACE study (first 160 participants) and from over 1,000 subjects provided by 6 global collaborators. Subjects who had been exposed to COVID-19, were actively infected with it, or had recovered from it provided the deeply sampled blood TCRbeta repertoires that made up the dataset. Where available, HLA class I and class II types were obtained from metadata supplied by the sample provider rather than from assay-based typing. The prospective study material was composed of cDNA or gDNA derived from T cells, B-cell-depleted T cells, or PBMCs. A de-identified subject ID, COVID-19 status, age in years and sex were almost always included in the sample metadata. Results the study describes overall, beyond this receptor: The amount of clinical and demographic metadata varied by source and participant and was provided uncurated.

TCRbeta CDR3 regions were amplified from genomic DNA using the immunoSEQ Assay, a bias-controlled multiplex PCR. The study's processing was this. Within the assay, amplification of reference gene primers was used to estimate how many nucleated cells each sample contained. Sequence reads were collapsed and filtered to measure the absolute abundance of every unique TCRbeta CDR3 rearrangement. Productive Simpson clonality was computed per sample as the square root of Simpson's diversity index over productive rearrangements. TCRdb limited this immuneACCESS table to in-frame rearrangements with V and J called. A share of clones is missing; checked studies link under half to unresolved V genes, and the rest is unexplained. V and J calls and clone size are given by that table; D and trimming were obtained from the DNA. The table for this sample lists some 120,000 clones; 75% to 90% of them were counted only once. Approximately 3% of the sample belongs to the ten largest clones.

The V and J genes are TRBV5-1 and TRBJ2-1, with 10 bases matching TRBD2. The source is a woman of 80 years or more with COVID-19, enrolled during active disease. Sequencing was carried out using peripheral blood. The nucleotide sequence is TGCGCCAGCAGCTTGGCCCGTTCTAGCGGGAGCTCCTACAATGAGCAGTTCTTC. It codes for CASSLARSSGSSYNEQFF.